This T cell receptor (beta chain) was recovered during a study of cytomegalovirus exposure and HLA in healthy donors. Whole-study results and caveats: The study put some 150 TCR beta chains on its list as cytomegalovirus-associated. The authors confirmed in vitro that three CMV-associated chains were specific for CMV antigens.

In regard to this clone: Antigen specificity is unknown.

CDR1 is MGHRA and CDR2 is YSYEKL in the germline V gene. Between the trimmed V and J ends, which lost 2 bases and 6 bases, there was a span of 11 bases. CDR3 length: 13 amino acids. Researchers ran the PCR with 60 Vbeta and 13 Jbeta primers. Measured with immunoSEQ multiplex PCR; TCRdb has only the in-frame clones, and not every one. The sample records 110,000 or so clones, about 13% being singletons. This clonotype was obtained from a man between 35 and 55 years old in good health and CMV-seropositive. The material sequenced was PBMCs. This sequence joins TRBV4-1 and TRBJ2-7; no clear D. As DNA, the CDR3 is TGCGCCAGCAGCCAAACTGAGAGTGGCGAGCAGTACTTC. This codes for CASSQTESGEQYF.